This TCR beta chain was identified in a study of blood T cell repertoires in COVID-19. This clone was detected only once. Only in-frame clones appear in the TCRdb table, and some are missing; sequencing was by immunoSEQ multiplex PCR. Of about 310,000 clones listed, 80% to 90% are singletons. The sequenced material came from peripheral blood. The receptor's source is a man aged 50 to 59 with active or convalescent COVID-19.

DNA for the CDR3: TGTGCCTGGAGTCGGGAACGATGGAACACTGAAGCTTTCTTT. It translates to CAWSRERWNTEAFF. This chain joins TRBV30 and TRBJ1-1; D is uncertain. Per germline, CDR1 GTSNPN and CDR2 SVGIG (reference sequence). This CDR3 has 14 amino acids. Trimming stripped 2 bases from V and 1 base from J, with 11 bases between.